What follows is one T cell receptor (beta chain) and its context. In the naive CD8 group, cells lacked CD45RO and were positively selected for CCR7, so terminally differentiated effector memory CD45RA+ cells were left out. The data stem from a study of shared clonotypes between healthy human individuals. This CDR3 is 13 amino acids long. Per the germline V gene, CDR1 is ENHRY and CDR2 is SYGVKD. Trimming cost V 3 bases and J 2 bases, with 7 bases left between them. Several immunoSEQ plates received, in even portions, the genomic DNA of each subset. TCRdb's copy holds only in-frame clones and misses some; the assay was immunoSEQ multiplex PCR. The table records millions of clones, less than 95% of them present only once.

Sample: naive CD8+ T cells sorted from blood. The chain recombines TRBV10-3 with TRBJ1-2; D is ambiguous. This receptor was taken from a man between 18 and 35 years old in good health. CDR3 residues: CAISDGQNYGYTF. The CDR3 DNA is TGTGCCATCAGTGACGGGCAGAACTATGGCTACACCTTC.